The 25 T cell receptor beta chains below come from one sample, sequenced in a study of shared clonotypes between healthy human individuals. CD8 cells regarded as naive lacked CD45RO, were positively chosen for CCR7, and omitted terminally differentiated effector memory CD45RA+ cells. Sequencing was performed with immunoSEQ multiplex PCR; in TCRdb, only in-frame clones are kept and a portion is missing. The sample lists about 580,000 clones, roughly 98% seen once, with 0.3% to 0.35% in the top ten. Sequenced: naive CD8+ T cells sorted from blood. These receptors were collected from a man aged 25-45 years in good health.

This chain links TRBV9 with TRBJ2-1; D is possibly TRBD1 or TRBD2 (6 bases each). CDR1 is SGDLS, CDR2 YYNGEE, per germline. The CDR3 is made up of 13 amino acids. V lost 4 bases to trimming and J lost 12 bases, with 17 bases between them. The CDR3 bases are TGTGCCAGCAGCTCCCTCGGGGGCCCTGGGCAGTTCTTC. Its translation is CASSSLGGPGQFF.

The V and J genes are TRBV11-2 and TRBJ2-7; D is possibly TRBD1 (6 bases). Germline V lookup: CDR1 SGHAT, CDR2 FQNNGV. The CDR3 is made up of 17 amino acids. Trimming removed 1 base from V and 2 bases from J, with 18 bases in between. The CDR3 reads CASSLATGTPNTYEQYF. The CDR3 DNA reads TGTGCCAGCAGCTTAGCCACCGGGACACCGAATACCTACGAGCAGTACTTC.

The rearrangement uses TRBV14 and TRBJ2-1, with TRBD1 matching over 11 bases. V lost 0 bases and J lost 8; bases outside the gene matches: 6. The CDR3 has 16 amino acids. The V gene's germline CDR1 is SGHDN and CDR2 FVKESK. CDR3 bases: TGTGCCAGCAGCCAAGAGACTGGACAGGGGGCGGATGAGCAGTTCTTC. Residues: CASSQETGQGADEQFF.

The rearrangement uses TRBV15 and TRBJ2-2; no clear D gene. This CDR3 contains 12 residues. V was trimmed by 3 bases and J by 5 bases, leaving 4 bases between them. Germline values: CDR1 LNHNV, CDR2 YYDKDF (reference sequence). The CDR3 sequence: CATSRETGELFF. The CDR3 DNA reads as TGTGCCACCAGCAGGGAGACCGGGGAGCTGTTTTTT.

The table lists this clone with a count of one. The chain joins TRBV7-2 to TRBJ2-1; weak D call: TRBD1 (7 bases). Trimming stripped 5 bases from V and 0 bases from J, with 23 bases between. This CDR3 region has 19 residues. Germline V lookup: CDR1 SGHTA, CDR2 FQGNSA. CDR3 amino acids: CASSQDGGGGLSSYNEQFF. CDR3 bases: TGTGCCAGCAGCCAAGACGGTGGAGGGGGCTTAAGCTCCTACAATGAGCAGTTCTTC.

The chain uses TRBV7-6 and TRBJ1-5, with D possibly TRBD1 on 6 matching bases. Trimming removed 5 bases at V and 6 bases at J, with 17 bases between. This CDR3 has 15 amino acids. Germline CDR1 and CDR2: SGHVS and FNYEAQ. CDR3 nucleotides: TGTGCCAGCAGCCCCATCTCAGGGGATGGTCAGCCCCAGCATTTT. It specifies CASSPISGDGQPQHF.

The rearrangement uses TRBV2 and TRBJ2-7, with D tentatively TRBD2 (7 bases). V was trimmed by 6 bases and J by 5 bases, leaving 17 bases between them. The CDR3 has 14 amino acids. Germline-derived CDR1 and CDR2 are SNHLY and FYNNEI. The CDR3 sequence: CASSLEGGADEQYF. The CDR3 DNA reads as TGTGCCAGCAGCCTCGAAGGGGGGGCTGACGAGCAGTACTTC.

This chain connects TRBV9 to TRBJ1-1, with D possibly matching TRBD1 (5 bases). The CDR3 is 13 amino acids. Per germline, CDR1 SGDLS and CDR2 YYNGEE. The V and J ends lost 6 bases and 3 bases respectively, with 12 bases between them. CDR3 nucleotides: TGTGCCAGCAATCCCGGGGGTCACACTGAAGCTTTCTTT. Translating gives CASNPGGHTEAFF.

CDR3 sequence: CASTLNTGELFF. The CDR3 region has the DNA TGTGCCAGTACGCTTAACACCGGGGAGCTGTTTTTT. This chain joins TRBV25-1 and TRBJ2-2; D gene unclear. Germline lookup yields CDR1 MGHDK and CDR2 SYGVNS. The V gene lost 9 bases and the J gene lost 2 bases, with 7 bases spanning the gap. This CDR3 region has 12 residues. The variable domain in full, with the rest retrieved from reference TRBV25-1 and TRBJ2-2, is EADIYQTPRYLVIGTGKKITLECSQTMGHDKMYWYQQDPGMELHLIHYSYGVNSTEKGDLSSESTVSRIRTEHFPLTLESARPSHTSQYLCASTLNTGELFFGEGSRLTVL.

The V call is TRBV2, the J call TRBJ1-5; 9 nucleotides line up with TRBD1. The CDR3 is 13 amino acids. Germline CDR1 and CDR2: SNHLY and FYNNEI. With 11 bases clipped from V and 7 bases from J, the junction kept 9 bases outside the gene matches. CDR3 sequence: CASTGQGLQPQHF. The CDR3 region has the DNA TGTGCCTCAACGGGACAGGGCTTGCAGCCCCAGCATTTT.

The chain combines TRBV29-1 with TRBJ2-2; possibly TRBD2 for D (5 bases). Germline assignment: CDR1 SQVTM and CDR2 ANQGSEA. V was clipped by 7 bases and J by 6 bases, with 15 bases between them. CDR3 size: 13 residues. The CDR3 reads CSAQRAGSGELFF. CDR3 DNA: TGCAGCGCTCAACGGGCGGGTTCCGGGGAGCTGTTTTTT.

This clone appeared a single time. The chain links TRBV19 to TRBJ2-7, with D possibly being TRBD1 or TRBD2 (5 bases each). V lost 4 bases and J lost 7, with 17 bases in between. Germline V lookup: CDR1 LNHDA, CDR2 SQIVND (reference sequence). CDR3 length equals 14 residues. The CDR3 loop reads CASSTRDGTLEQYF. CDR3 sequence (DNA): TGTGCCAGTAGTACCCGGGACGGCACACTGGAGCAGTACTTC.

Only one count was recorded for this clone. The J gene is TRBJ2-2, the V gene TRBV10-3; a possible D gene is TRBD2 (6 bases). The CDR3 covers 13 residues. V lost 8 bases to trimming and J lost 2 bases, with 9 bases between them. The germline V gene encodes CDR1 ENHRY and CDR2 SYGVKD. CDR3 bases: TGTGCCATCCGGGGGATCAACACCGGGGAGCTGTTTTTT. Translated, it gives CAIRGINTGELFF.

This clone was recorded only once. The gene calls are TRBV23-1 and TRBJ1-1, with D unresolved. TRBV23-1 carries the ORF label, with uncertain function. Trimming removed 4 bases from V and 6 bases from J, with 9 bases in between. The CDR3 has 12 amino acids. CDR3 protein: CASSRSVPEAFF. CDR3 sequence (DNA): TGCGCCAGCAGTCGTAGCGTCCCTGAAGCTTTCTTT.

This clone was detected once. This chain uses TRBV19 with TRBJ1-1; D gene uncertain. Trimming took 4 bases from V and 1 from J, leaving 13 bases between them. Germline CDR1 is LNHDA and CDR2 is SQIVND (reference sequence). This CDR3 spans 15 amino acids. The CDR3 coding sequence is TGTGCCAGTAGTAGCGACACCTTGGCGAACACTGAAGCTTTCTTT. It yields the protein CASSSDTLANTEAFF.

V usage is TRBV7-2 and J usage is TRBJ2-5; 7 bases are a match to TRBD1. CDR1 SGHTA and CDR2 FQGNSA come from the germline V gene. This CDR3 has 16 amino acids. V gave up 5 bases and J gave up 6 bases; unmatched junction bases: 15. The CDR3 DNA sequence: TGTGCCAGCAGCACCCGACAGGGAAGACTAATACAGACCCAGTACTTC. It encodes CASSTRQGRLIQTQYF.

The chain has TRBV9 and TRBJ1-4; TRBD1 matches at 10 bases. The CDR3 spans 20 residues. The ends lost 3 bases at V and 0 bases at J; junction bases unmatched: 14. Germline V gene lookup returns CDR1 SGDLS and CDR2 YYNGEE. The CDR3 protein is CASSGPGQGDFSATNEKLFF. Here the CDR3 DNA reads TGTGCCAGCAGCGGACCCGGACAGGGGGACTTTTCCGCAACTAATGAAAAACTGTTTTTT.

V gene TRBV28 combines with J gene TRBJ1-1; a possible D gene is TRBD1 (5 bases). Between the trimmed V and J ends, which lost 6 bases and 4 bases, there was a span of 12 bases. CDR1 is MDHEN, CDR2 SYDVKM, per germline. The CDR3 is made up of 13 amino acids. CDR3 nucleotide sequence: TGTGCCAGCAGGGATGGGAGGGGCACTGAAGCTTTCTTT. Encoded protein: CASRDGRGTEAFF.

This chain links TRBV5-6 with TRBJ2-7; TRBD1 is a possible D gene (5 bases). The CDR3 totals 15 residues. Trimming removed 0 bases at V and 0 bases at J, with 10 bases between. CDR1 and CDR2 from the germline V gene are SGHDT and YYEEEE. CDR3 in DNA: TGTGCCAGCAGCTTGGGAGGCGGACACTCCTACGAGCAGTACTTC. Its protein is CASSLGGGHSYEQYF.

The rearrangement links TRBV15 to TRBJ2-3; TRBD2 matches at 10 bases. Trimming at V came to 3 bases and at J to 4 bases, leaving 7 bases not matched to a gene. Germline V CDR1 and CDR2: LNHNV, YYDKDF (reference sequence). The CDR3 length is 16 residues. The CDR3 nucleotides are TGTGCCACCAGCAGCGAAGGACTAGCGGAGGCAGATACGCAGTATTTT. This encodes CATSSEGLAEADTQYF.

The CDR3: CASSEALATEAFF. The CDR3 DNA sequence: TGTGCCAGCAGTGAAGCCCTCGCCACTGAAGCTTTCTTT. This chain joins TRBV2 and TRBJ1-1; D not certain. The germline gives CDR1 SNHLY, CDR2 FYNNEI. V lost 0 bases and J 4 bases, leaving 6 bases between the germline ends. The CDR3 loop spans 13 amino acids.

This chain uses TRBV4-3 with TRBJ2-3; D gene uncertain. The V end lost 0 bases, the J end lost 6 bases, and 16 bases lay between the germline ends. The germline gives CDR1 LGHNA, CDR2 YSLEER. There are 16 residues in the CDR3. CDR3 region: CASSQETTTRGDTQYF. The CDR3 nucleotides are TGCGCCAGCAGCCAAGAAACGACAACCCGAGGCGATACGCAGTATTTT.

The CDR3 region has the DNA TGTGCCAGCAGCCAAGAATGGGGTCCGAGGGAGGAGCAGGATGAAGCTTTCTTT. Translated, it gives CASSQEWGPREEQDEAFF. The chain couples TRBV14 to TRBJ1-1; D is undetermined. The CDR3 extends over 18 amino acids. The germline CDR1 and CDR2 sequences are SGHDN and FVKESK. The V gene lost 0 bases and the J gene lost 7 bases, with 24 bases spanning the gap.

The V call is TRBV10-1, the J call TRBJ1-3; D unclear. Trimming took 3 bases from V and 0 from J, leaving 9 bases between them. The germline CDR1 and CDR2 sequences are WNHNN and SYGVQD (reference sequence). CDR3 length: 15 residues. For the CDR3, the DNA is TGCGCCAGCAGTGAAGGGAGAAACTCTGGAAACACCATATATTTT. Its translation is CASSEGRNSGNTIYF.

The chain is built from TRBV7-9 and TRBJ2-1; TRBD1 agrees at 8 bases. Germline CDR1 SEHNR, CDR2 FQNEAQ (reference sequence). The V segment lost 5 bases and the J segment 6 bases; nucleotides outside the gene matches: 15. CDR3 length equals 17 residues. CDR3 nucleotide sequence: TGTGCCAGCAGCCTAGACCCCCCGGACAGGGCAGCCAATGAGCAGTTCTTC. It codes for CASSLDPPDRAANEQFF.